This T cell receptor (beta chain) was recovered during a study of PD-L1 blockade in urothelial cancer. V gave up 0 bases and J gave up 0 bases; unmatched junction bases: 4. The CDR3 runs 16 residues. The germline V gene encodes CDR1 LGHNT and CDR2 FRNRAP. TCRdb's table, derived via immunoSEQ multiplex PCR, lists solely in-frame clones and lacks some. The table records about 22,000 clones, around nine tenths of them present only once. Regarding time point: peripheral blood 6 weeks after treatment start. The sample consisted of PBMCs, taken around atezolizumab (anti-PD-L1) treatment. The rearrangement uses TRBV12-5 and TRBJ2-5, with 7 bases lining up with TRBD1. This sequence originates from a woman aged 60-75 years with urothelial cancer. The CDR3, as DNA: TGTGCTAGTGGTTTGGTAATTACAGGGGACCAAGAGACCCAGTACTTC. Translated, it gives CASGLVITGDQETQYF.